These 3 T cell receptor beta chains were sequenced from one sample in a study of cytomegalovirus exposure and HLA in healthy donors. The PCR employed 60 Vbeta primers together with 13 Jbeta primers. Produced via immunoSEQ multiplex PCR; TCRdb's table is partial and in-frame only. This sample has about 170,000 clones, with approximately 78% found just once. Sequencing was carried out using PBMCs. The source of these receptors is a woman in her forties or fifties in good health and CMV-seropositive.

The chain employs TRBV4-1 and TRBJ1-2; perhaps TRBD1 as D (5 bases). CDR1 is MGHRA, CDR2 YSYEKL, per germline. V was cut by 0 bases and J by 4 bases, with 9 bases left in between. There are 14 residues in the CDR3. CDR3 bases: TGCGCCAGCAGCCAAGATCCCAGGGCCTATGGCTACACCTTC. Its protein is CASSQDPRAYGYTF.

This clone was counted only a few times. The chain links TRBV28 to TRBJ1-2; TRBD1 agrees at 12 bases. CDR1 is MDHEN, CDR2 SYDVKM, per germline. V gave up 6 bases and J gave up 6 bases; unmatched junction bases: 8. The CDR3 runs to 15 residues. The CDR3 here is CASSSGTGGRDGYTF. CDR3 sequence (DNA): TGTGCCAGCAGCTCCGGGACAGGGGGCAGGGATGGCTACACCTTC.

The count of this clone is one. The chain has TRBV9 and TRBJ2-3; weak D call: TRBD1 (6 bases). Trimming removed 0 bases from V and 5 bases from J, with 10 bases in between. This CDR3 is built from 14 residues. Germline values: CDR1 SGDLS, CDR2 YYNGEE. The CDR3 is CASSVGRGIDTQYF. CDR3 DNA: TGTGCCAGCAGCGTAGGCAGGGGCATAGATACGCAGTATTTT.